This T cell receptor beta chain was retrieved from a study of spatial heterogeneity in lung cancer. Across the study: Alpha-chain sequences were detected in numbers that were consistently lower than beta-chain sequences. The average appearance count of each unique TCR and UMI combination in raw reads was more than ten. General study points: At tumor resection, ubiquitous expanded TCRs were detected in blood more often than later.

Time point noted: sample taken at primary tumor resection. No cells were sorted before sequencing. The whole RNA sequenced was extracted from tumor, nontumor lung or frozen PBMC. This clonotype was detected only a few times. Its cognate antigen is unknown. V was clipped by 2 bases and J by 7 bases, with 18 bases between them. The CDR3 loop spans 15 amino acids. Germline V gives CDR1 MNHEY, CDR2 SVGEGT. MiXCR was run by TCRdb on the 5' RACE reads, yielding one entry per CDR3 protein. This table holds more than 60,000 distinct CDR3 sequences, about 7.8% found once. This TCR came from a male donor with early-stage non-small cell lung cancer. The sample was PBMCs, taken at surgery. This chain connects TRBV6-2 or TRBV6-3 to TRBJ2-7; D unclear. Written as DNA, the CDR3 is TGTGCCAGCAGTTACACCGGCGACTGGGTACGGGAGCAGTACTTC. As protein: CASSYTGDWVREQYF.